This T cell receptor (gamma chain) was recorded in a study of Vδ1+ human thymocytes. On this clone itself: No antigen is known for it. Additional DNA sequences in this sample encode the identical CDR3.

The junction had 4 bases not matched to a gene; V was cut back by 1 base and J by 2 bases. The CDR3 is 15 amino acids. The germline V gene encodes CDR1 EGSNGY and CDR2 YDSYNSKV. Study-wide points: Unlike peripheral blood Vdelta1+ controls, thymic delta-chain sequences included 20% to 25% Vdelta2 and few Vdelta3. Thymic TRG and TRD repertoires appeared highly polyclonal, with Gaussian CDR3 length distributions.

RNA was extracted from the cells and then reverse transcribed. Pooled V-gene forward primers with one constant-region reverse primer generated the CDR3 amplicons by multiplex PCR. TCRdb re-analyzed the multiplex PCR reads via CATT. The sample includes 30,000 to 45,000 gamma-chain clones, 20% seen only once; the top ten take less than 2%. The J gene is TRGJP2, the V gene TRGV2. The sequenced material came from Vdelta1+ gamma-delta thymocytes from the thymus. Subset of the sample: FACS-sorted CD3+ TCRalphabeta- TCRVdelta1+ TCRVdelta2- thymocytes. The source of this sequence is a girl in the first two years of life who had congenital heart surgery. CDR3 nucleotide sequence: TGTGCCACCTGGGACGGCACAAGTAGTGATTGGATCAAGACGTTT. It yields the protein CATWDGTSSDWIKTF.